Each of the 25 T cell receptor beta chains below was sequenced from the same sample in a study of human T cells and chemical hapten exposure. Unfractionated whole blood served as the source for total RNA extraction. Unique molecular identifiers were attached to individual cDNA molecules within the library. Each CDR3 protein is one row after TCRdb ran MiXCR on the reads. The sample lists 95,000 to 150,000 distinct CDR3 sequences; roughly 8.5% were seen once. The sample taken for sequencing was whole blood. These receptor sequences come from a human donor in good health. Some clones in this sample may be carry-over from other donors' samples.

The chain combines TRBV3-1 with TRBJ2-7; D unclear. The V end was cut by 3 bases, the J end by 3 bases, with 12 bases between. Looked up from germline, CDR1 is LGHDT and CDR2 is YNNKEL (reference sequence). This CDR3 contains 14 residues. CDR3 sequence reads: CASSQSSLLYEQYF. Written as DNA, the CDR3 is TGTGCCAGCAGCCAGAGCAGCCTCCTCTACGAGCAGTACTTC.

V usage is TRBV20-1 and J usage is TRBJ2-7; the match to TRBD2 covers 12 bases. V shed 3 bases and J 5 bases; nucleotides not matched to a gene: 5. The germline V gene encodes CDR1 DFQATT and CDR2 SNEGSKA (reference sequence). The CDR3 is 14 amino acids. The CDR3 reads CSASLAGGPHEQYF. CDR3 DNA: TGCAGTGCTAGCCTAGCGGGAGGGCCCCACGAGCAGTACTTC.

This clonotype was recorded many times. V gene TRBV12-3 or TRBV12-4 combines with J gene TRBJ1-5; D call uncertain. Trimming removed 5 bases from V and 3 bases from J, with 8 bases in between. The CDR3 sequence is 13 residues long. The DNA of the CDR3 is TGTGCCAGCAGTCCAGGAGTCAATCAGCCCCAGCATTTT. Protein sequence: CASSPGVNQPQHF.

This clonotype was recorded only once. The CDR3 sequence is CATSSVTGGSGEQYF. The CDR3 coding sequence is TGTGCCACCAGCAGCGTTACAGGGGGCTCGGGAGAGCAGTACTTC. The chain carries TRBV15 and TRBJ2-7; 9 nucleotides agree with TRBD1. This CDR3 has 15 amino acids. Germline assignment: CDR1 LNHNV and CDR2 YYDKDF (reference sequence). Germline trimming cut 3 bases from V and 7 bases from J; bases unmatched to any gene: 10.

This clonotype was seen many times. The rearrangement links TRBV6-5 to TRBJ1-2; no firm D call. Trimming took off 0 bases at V and 4 bases at J, with 9 bases between the two ends. CDR1 and CDR2 from the germline V gene are MNHEY and SVGAGI. CDR3 size: 14 residues. CDR3 in amino acids: CASSYSSGPYGYTF. The CDR3 DNA reads as TGTGCCAGCAGTTACTCGAGCGGGCCCTATGGCTACACCTTC.

This clonotype was found a few times. This chain connects TRBV2 to TRBJ2-7; TRBD1 matches at 7 bases. This CDR3 is 13 amino acids long. With V trimmed by 7 bases and J by 3 bases, 6 bases remained unmatched. CDR1 is SNHLY and CDR2 is FYNNEI in the germline V gene. The CDR3: CASTRDRDYEQYF. The CDR3 DNA is TGTGCCAGCACCCGGGACAGAGACTACGAGCAGTACTTC.

Many counts were recorded for this clonotype. This sequence joins TRBV5-5 and TRBJ1-1, with D perhaps TRBD1 (5 bases). Germline V gives CDR1 SGHKS, CDR2 YYEKEE (reference sequence). With 4 bases removed from V and 1 base from J, the gap between germline ends came to 11 bases. The CDR3 length is 14 residues. The CDR3, as DNA: TGTGCCAGCAGCCTGGGACTACCGAACACTGAAGCTTTCTTT. Residues: CASSLGLPNTEAFF.

V usage is TRBV11-1 and J usage is TRBJ2-5, with 10 nucleotides matching TRBD2. After removal of 2 bases from V and 4 bases from J, the junction contained 7 bases not matched to a gene. The CDR3 is 16 residues long. Per germline, CDR1 SGHAT and CDR2 FQDESV (reference sequence). This chain's CDR3 is CASSLRASGSSETQYF. The DNA of the CDR3 is TGTGCCAGCAGCTTAAGGGCTAGCGGGAGTTCAGAGACCCAGTACTTC.

A few counts support this clonotype. This chain uses TRBV6-6 with TRBJ2-6; 8 nucleotides align to TRBD1. The CDR3 loop spans 16 amino acids. CDR1 and CDR2 (germline): MNHNY, SVGAGI (reference sequence). After removal of 2 bases from V and 2 bases from J, the junction contained 2 bases not matched to a gene. The CDR3 protein is CASSYPDRAGANVLTF. DNA of the CDR3: TGTGCCAGCAGTTACCCGGACAGGGCTGGGGCCAACGTCCTGACTTTC.

In this sample, this clonotype turned up many times. V gene TRBV18 combines with J gene TRBJ2-7; TRBD1 aligns across 9 bases. In germline, CDR1 is KGHSH, CDR2 LQKENI. The ends lost 0 bases at V and 4 bases at J; junction bases unmatched: 1. The CDR3 is 14 residues long. The CDR3, as DNA: TGTGCCAGCTCACCACCGGACAGGGGTTACGAGCAGTACTTC. Protein sequence: CASSPPDRGYEQYF. Based on the CDR3 plus reference TRBV18 and TRBJ2-7, the full variable domain is NAGVMQNPRHLVRRRGQEARLRCSPMKGHSHVYWYRQLPEEGLKFMVYLQKENIIDESGMPKERFSAEFPKEGPSILRIQQVVRGDSAAYFCASSPPDRGYEQYFGPGTRLTVT.

The J gene is TRBJ2-3, the V gene TRBV7-2, with 10 bases fitting TRBD1. V gave up 1 base and J gave up 3 bases; unmatched junction bases: 4. CDR1 is SGHTA, CDR2 FQGNSA, per germline. This CDR3 has 16 amino acids. The chain's CDR3 is CASSLVTGGATDTQYF. CDR3 coding DNA: TGTGCCAGCAGCTTAGTGACAGGGGGCGCGACAGATACGCAGTATTTT. The full variable domain, its missing parts supplied by reference TRBV7-2 and TRBJ2-3, is GAGVSQSPSNKVTEKGKDVELRCDPISGHTALYWYRQSLGQGLEFLIYFQGNSAPDKSGLPSDRFSAERTGGSVSTLTIQRTQQEDSAVYLCASSLVTGGATDTQYFGPGTRLTVL.

A few counts support this clonotype. As DNA, the CDR3 is TGCGCCAGCAGCCCCGACATGTCAGAGCAGTACTTC. The encoded protein is CASSPDMSEQYF. The chain uses TRBV5-1 and TRBJ2-7, with D unclear. Germline CDR1 is SGHRS and CDR2 is YFSETQ. The CDR3 is 12 residues long. Trimming took 4 bases from V and 7 from J, leaving 12 bases between them.

Here the CDR3 reads CASSGWGSSTEAFF. Written as DNA, the CDR3 is TGTGCCAGTAGTGGCTGGGGCTCGAGCACTGAAGCTTTCTTT. The chain has TRBV19 and TRBJ1-1; a weak D match, TRBD1 (5 bases). V was cut by 5 bases and J by 4 bases, with 14 bases left in between. The CDR3 runs to 14 residues. In germline, CDR1 is LNHDA, CDR2 SQIVND (reference sequence).

At least ten counts were recorded for this clonotype. The CDR3 loop reads CASSTSGAKDYTF. Here the CDR3 DNA reads TGTGCCAGCAGCACGAGCGGGGCTAAGGACTACACCTTC. The chain combines TRBV16 with TRBJ1-2, with D possibly being TRBD1 (5 bases). CDR1 and CDR2 from the germline V gene are KGHSY and FQNENV. The CDR3 consists of 13 residues. Trimming pared 5 bases from V and 10 bases from J, leaving 17 bases between.

This clonotype has just a few counts. The chain has TRBV5-1 and TRBJ1-1; no reliable D call. Trimming left V 3 bases short and J 3 bases short, with 9 bases between. Germline lookup yields CDR1 SGHRS and CDR2 YFSETQ. This CDR3 is built from 13 residues. The CDR3 here is CASSSDGYTEAFF. DNA for the CDR3: TGCGCCAGCAGCTCCGACGGATACACTGAAGCTTTCTTT.

Only a few counts were recorded for this clonotype. The rearrangement links TRBV7-2 to TRBJ1-1, with 9 bases identical to TRBD1. CDR3 size: 13 residues. Germline V gives CDR1 SGHTA, CDR2 FQGNSA. The ends lost 8 bases at V and 1 base at J; junction bases unmatched: 2. Written as DNA, the CDR3 is TGTGCCAGCGGGGGACAGGGGAACACTGAAGCTTTCTTT. This encodes CASGGQGNTEAFF.

The table lists this clonotype with many counts. V gene TRBV29-1 combines with J gene TRBJ2-7, with TRBD2 identical over 10 bases. Trimming at V came to 1 base and at J to 0 bases, leaving 3 bases not matched to a gene. This CDR3 is 15 amino acids long. CDR1 is SQVTM and CDR2 is ANQGSEA in the germline V gene. The CDR3: CSVEGTSGDSYEQYF. The CDR3 DNA is TGCAGCGTTGAAGGGACTAGCGGTGACTCCTACGAGCAGTACTTC.

The chain employs TRBV2 and TRBJ1-2, with TRBD1 identical over 9 bases. Germline values: CDR1 SNHLY, CDR2 FYNNEI. CDR3 length: 15 residues. After removal of 4 bases from V and 8 bases from J, the junction contained 11 bases not matched to a gene. In DNA, the CDR3 is TGTGCCAGCAGTGTCCGGGACAGGGAAGTTTTGGGCTACACCTTC. Residues: CASSVRDREVLGYTF.

The table lists this clonotype with a few counts. The chain combines TRBV20-1 with TRBJ2-3, with 9 positions matching TRBD2. V shed 4 bases and J 3 bases; nucleotides not matched to a gene: 5. The CDR3 extends over 14 amino acids. Per germline, CDR1 DFQATT and CDR2 SNEGSKA (reference sequence). The CDR3 sequence: CSAISGRGTDTQYF. As DNA, the CDR3 is TGCAGTGCTATTAGCGGGAGAGGGACAGATACGCAGTATTTT.

This rearrangement joins TRBV19 to TRBJ2-5, with D possibly called TRBD1 or TRBD2 (6 bases each). This CDR3 has 14 residues. Trimming left V 7 bases short and J 4 bases short, with 16 bases between. CDR1 is LNHDA and CDR2 is SQIVND in the germline V gene (reference sequence). CDR3 sequence reads: CASTARGDRETQYF. CDR3 bases: TGTGCCAGTACCGCTAGGGGGGACCGAGAGACCCAGTACTTC.

This clonotype was detected a few times. This rearrangement joins TRBV12-3 or TRBV12-4 to TRBJ2-1, with D possibly being TRBD1 (6 bases). V lost 6 bases to trimming and J lost 4 bases, with 19 bases between them. This CDR3 is built from 16 residues. CDR3 bases: TGTGCCAGCAGCGACTACGGGACACCTAAATACAATGAGCAGTTCTTC. Protein sequence: CASSDYGTPKYNEQFF.

The chain combines TRBV4-3 with TRBJ2-3; 13 positions agree with TRBD2. CDR1 is LGHNA, CDR2 YSLEER, per germline. The CDR3 loop spans 15 amino acids. The trim removed 4 bases at V and 4 bases at J, leaving 2 bases unmatched. CDR3 region: CASSPTSGGPDTQYF. The CDR3 nucleotides read TGCGCCAGCAGCCCGACTAGCGGGGGGCCAGATACGCAGTATTTT.

This clonotype was picked up many times. The chain has TRBV12-3 or TRBV12-4 and TRBJ2-1; 8 bases agree with TRBD2. The CDR3 is made up of 15 amino acids. Trimming took 5 bases from V and 6 from J; bases not matched to a gene: 9. CDR3 amino acids: CASSHIAGSPNEQFF. CDR3 sequence (DNA): TGTGCCAGCAGTCATATAGCGGGAAGCCCCAATGAGCAGTTCTTC.

The chain carries TRBV29-1 and TRBJ2-7; TRBD1 matches 9 bases. This CDR3 has 13 amino acids. Germline V gives CDR1 SQVTM, CDR2 ANQGSEA. Trimming cost V 6 bases and J 0 bases; bases outside gene matches: 3. CDR3 protein: CSVRQGGSYEQYF. CDR3 DNA sequence: TGCAGCGTGAGACAGGGGGGCTCCTACGAGCAGTACTTC.

The rearrangement links TRBV20-1 to TRBJ2-3; 7 bases agree with TRBD1. V was clipped by 6 bases and J by 1 base; unmatched bases: 10. The CDR3 is made up of 15 amino acids. Germline loops: CDR1 DFQATT, CDR2 SNEGSKA (reference sequence). CDR3 DNA sequence: TGCAGTGCACGCACAGGGGAAGAAGGCACAGATACGCAGTATTTT. Translated: CSARTGEEGTDTQYF.